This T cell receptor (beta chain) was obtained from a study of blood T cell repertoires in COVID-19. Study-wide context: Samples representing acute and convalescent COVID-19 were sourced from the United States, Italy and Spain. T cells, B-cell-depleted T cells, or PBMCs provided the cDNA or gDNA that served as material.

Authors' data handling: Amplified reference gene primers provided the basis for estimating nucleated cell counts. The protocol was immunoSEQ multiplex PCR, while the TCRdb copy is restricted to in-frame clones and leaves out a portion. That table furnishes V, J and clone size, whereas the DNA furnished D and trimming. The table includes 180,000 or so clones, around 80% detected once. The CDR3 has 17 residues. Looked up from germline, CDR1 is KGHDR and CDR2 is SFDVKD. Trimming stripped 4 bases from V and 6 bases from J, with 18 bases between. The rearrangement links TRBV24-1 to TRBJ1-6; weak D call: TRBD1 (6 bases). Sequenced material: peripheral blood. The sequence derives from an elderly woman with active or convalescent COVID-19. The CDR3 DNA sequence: TGTGCCACCAGTGAGGCCATCCACAGGGCACTTAATTCACCCCTCCACTTT. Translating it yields CATSEAIHRALNSPLHF.